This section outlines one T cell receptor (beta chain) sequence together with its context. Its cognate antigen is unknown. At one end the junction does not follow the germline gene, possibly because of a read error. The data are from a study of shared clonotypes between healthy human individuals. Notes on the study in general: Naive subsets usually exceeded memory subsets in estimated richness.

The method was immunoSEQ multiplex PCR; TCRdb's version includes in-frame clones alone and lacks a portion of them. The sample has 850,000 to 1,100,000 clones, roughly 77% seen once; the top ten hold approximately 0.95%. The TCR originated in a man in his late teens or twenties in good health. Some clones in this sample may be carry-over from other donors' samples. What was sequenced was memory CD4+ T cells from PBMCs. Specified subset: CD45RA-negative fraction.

CDR3 DNA: TGCGTCAGCAGCTTGGACGCAAGCTCCAATGAAAAACTGTTTTTT. It codes for CVSSLDASSNEKLFF. The chain combines TRBV5-1 with TRBJ1-4, with D uncertain. CDR3 size: 15 residues. The germline gives CDR1 SGHRS, CDR2 YFSETQ.